The T cell receptor (beta chain) under discussion was sequenced for a study of T cells in Graves' hyperthyroidism and ophthalmopathy. Turning to the study itself: It was at initial diagnosis, before any treatment, that peripheral blood was collected.

No ophthalmopathy progression within 18 months constituted stable Graves' hyperthyroidism. Diagnostic assessment was based on clinical symptoms, serum thyroxine and TRAb, thyroid ultrasound and orbital computed tomography. Amplified TCR beta CDR3 regions came from RNA transcripts. First-round RT-PCR with HTBI primers amplified the TCR CDR3 region. One entry per CDR3 protein results from TCRdb running MiXCR on the multiplex PCR reads. Of around 600,000 distinct CDR3 sequences listed, 15% to 19% were seen once; the top ten hold under 8%. Unmatched junction bases numbered 10, after V lost 6 bases and J lost 8 bases. This CDR3 is built from 13 residues. The germline CDR1 and CDR2 sequences are MNHNS and SASEGT.

The sequenced sample was blood. The sequence came from a woman under 40 with Graves' hyperthyroidism. V is TRBV6-1 and J is TRBJ2-7; 7 bases agree with TRBD1. DNA for the CDR3: TGTGCCAGCAGCTCTCTCCGGGACAGTAAGCAGTACTTC. Amino acid sequence: CASSSLRDSKQYF.